This T cell receptor (beta chain) was sequenced during a study of technical replicates of blood from four donors. In germline, CDR1 is MDHEN, CDR2 SYDVKM. The CDR3 loop spans 15 amino acids. V was pared by 2 bases and J by 6 bases, with 14 bases between. Only in-frame clones appear in the TCRdb table, and some are missing; sequencing was by immunoSEQ multiplex PCR. The table includes 65,000 to 85,000 clones, roughly 98% detected once. Sequencing was carried out using T cells isolated from PBMCs. The receptor was derived from a human donor in good health. The genes are TRBV28 and TRBJ2-1, with a tentative D call TRBD1 (6 bases). The CDR3 DNA reads TGTGCCAGCAGTTTAGTTCTCCAGGGGTTCAATGAGCAGTTCTTC. Protein sequence: CASSLVLQGFNEQFF.